A selection of T cell receptor beta chains follows, all from one sample in a study of blood T cell repertoires in COVID-19. Only in-frame clones appear in the TCRdb table, and some are missing; sequencing was by immunoSEQ multiplex PCR. The sample lists about 86,000 clones, around four fifths occurring once. Material: peripheral blood. Receptors were obtained from a man over 45 with acute or convalescent COVID-19. The CDR3 runs from the conserved cysteine through the conserved F or W. A D gene is named only where the DNA matches it firmly. A row's size may be missing; if present it is once, few, many or a size class.

TRBJ2-6	15	NA	TRBD1	TRBV28	CASLQGATRANVLTF	TGTGCCAGCCTACAGGGGGCTACCAGGGCCAACGTCCTGACTTTC
TRBJ2-1	15	NA	TRBD1	TRBV20-1	CSASRGTGGIDEQFF	TGCAGTGCTAGTCGAGGGACAGGGGGTATCGATGAGCAGTTCTTC
TRBJ1-6	13	NA	TRBD1	TRBV7-8	CASQGQTNSPLHF	TGTGCCAGCCAGGGACAGACCAATTCACCCCTCCACTTT
TRBJ2-5	15	NA	NA	TRBV6-2/TRBV6-3	CASSYPQGTQETQYF	TGTGCCAGCAGTTACCCACAGGGCACACAAGAGACCCAGTACTTC
TRBJ2-3	16	NA	TRBD1	TRBV27	CASSPDRGIGTDTQYF	TGTGCCAGCAGCCCAGACAGGGGGATCGGCACAGATACGCAGTATTTT
TRBJ1-2	15	few	NA	TRBV7-9	CASSLGTTTNYGYTF	TGTGCCAGCAGCTTAGGCACAACTACTAACTATGGCTACACCTTC
TRBJ2-2	12	NA	NA	TRBV24-1	CASLPSAGELFF	TGTGCCTCGTTACCGTCGGCCGGGGAGCTGTTTTTT
TRBJ2-3	16	once	TRBD2	TRBV24-1	CATSDYRGGSTDTQYF	TGTGCCACCAGTGATTATCGGGGGGGGAGCACAGATACGCAGTATTTT
TRBJ1-1	13	NA	NA	TRBV7-2	CASSLAVDTEAFF	TGTGCCAGCAGCTTAGCTGTAGACACTGAAGCTTTCTTT
TRBJ1-1	15	NA	NA	TRBV30	CAGASGALLYTEAFF	TGTGCCGGGGCGAGTGGGGCCCTTCTGTACACTGAAGCTTTCTTT
TRBJ2-3	17	NA	NA	TRBV5-4	CASSSRRLVVGTDTQYF	TGTGCCAGCAGCTCGCGGCGGCTTGTGGTTGGAACAGATACGCAGTATTTT
TRBJ2-1	13	NA	NA	TRBV18	CASSPSSDNEQFF	TGTGCCAGCTCACCATCGAGCGACAATGAGCAGTTCTTC
TRBJ1-5	19	NA	TRBD1	TRBV6-2/TRBV6-3	CASSSAEGQGAIGNQPQHF	TGTGCCAGCAGTTCCGCCGAGGGACAGGGGGCTATAGGCAATCAGCCCCAGCATTTT
TRBJ2-1	15	NA	TRBD2	TRBV5-1	CASSPASGGDNEQFF	TGCGCCAGCAGCCCGGCTAGCGGGGGAGACAATGAGCAGTTCTTC
TRBJ2-5	13	NA	TRBD1	TRBV6-5	CASEYRGRETQYF	TGTGCCAGCGAGTACAGGGGGAGGGAGACCCAGTACTTC
TRBJ2-5	15	NA	TRBD2	TRBV5-6	CASSTRPRGGETQYF	TGTGCCAGCAGCACCCGACCGCGCGGGGGGGAGACCCAGTACTTC
TRBJ2-5	14	NA	NA	TRBV7-2	CASRQPSNRETQYF	TGTGCCAGCAGACAGCCCAGTAATCGAGAGACCCAGTACTTC
TRBJ1-2	16	NA	NA	TRBV6-5	CASSYSSGGASYGYTF	TGTGCCAGCAGTTACTCGAGCGGCGGGGCCAGCTATGGCTACACCTTC
TRBJ1-5	15	NA	TRBD1	TRBV28	CASSRPDRVGQPQHF	TGTGCCAGCAGTCGCCCCGACAGGGTGGGTCAGCCCCAGCATTTT
TRBJ1-1	14	NA	NA	TRBV5-1	CASSGGAIGTEAFF	TGCGCCAGCAGCGGAGGGGCGATCGGTACTGAAGCTTTCTTT
TRBJ1-6	13	NA	NA	TRBV6-6	CASSESRNSPLHF	TGTGCCAGCAGTGAGTCACGGAATTCACCCCTCCACTTT
TRBJ1-1	17	once	TRBD1	TRBV2	CASSARSGQKMNTEAFF	TGTGCCAGCAGTGCTAGGTCGGGACAGAAGATGAACACTGAAGCTTTCTTT
TRBJ1-1	14	NA	TRBD1	TRBV7-2	CASSHGQVGTEAFF	TGTGCCAGCAGCCACGGACAGGTTGGCACTGAAGCTTTCTTT
TRBJ2-1	15	NA	TRBD2	TRBV4-3	CASRQLDSGYNEQFF	TGCGCCAGCAGACAGTTAGATAGCGGGTACAATGAGCAGTTCTTC
TRBJ1-2	14	NA	TRBD1	TRBV5-6	CASSPGQGNYGYTF	TGTGCCAGCAGCCCGGGACAGGGGAACTATGGCTACACCTTC
TRBJ1-1	13	NA	NA	TRBV19	CASQTGKNTEAFF	TGTGCCAGTCAAACGGGGAAGAACACTGAAGCTTTCTTT
TRBJ1-2	14	NA	NA	TRBV10-3	CATQLQGSNYGYTF	TGTGCCACCCAGCTGCAGGGGTCTAACTATGGCTACACCTTC
TRBJ2-7	15	NA	NA	TRBV24-1	CATSEATGRPYEQYF	TGTGCCACCAGTGAAGCGACAGGCCGCCCCTACGAGCAGTACTTC
TRBJ1-1	15	NA	TRBD1	TRBV10-3	CAISEEQGAILGAFF	TGTGCCATCAGTGAGGAACAGGGGGCTATTTTGGGAGCTTTCTTT
TRBJ2-1	16	NA	TRBD1	TRBV7-2	CASSLAGTGGLNEQFF	TGTGCCAGCAGCCTCGCCGGGACAGGGGGCCTAAATGAGCAGTTCTTC
TRBJ2-7	14	NA	TRBD1	TRBV18	CASSPGQGIYEQYF	TGTGCCAGCTCTCCGGGACAGGGGATCTACGAGCAGTACTTC
TRBJ2-5	15	NA	TRBD2	TRBV6-2/TRBV6-3	CASSYRGLAGETQYF	TGTGCCAGCAGTTACCGGGGACTAGCCGGCGAGACCCAGTACTTC
TRBJ2-5	14	NA	TRBD1	TRBV2	CASRTVDRAETQYF	TGTGCCAGCAGGACCGTGGACAGGGCCGAGACCCAGTACTTC
TRBJ1-1	15	once	TRBD1	TRBV25-1	CASSDRQGVDTEAFF	TGTGCCAGCAGTGACCGACAGGGGGTTGACACTGAAGCTTTCTTT
TRBJ2-1	11	NA	NA	TRBV20-1	CSASLDYEQFF	TGCAGTGCTTCCCTAGACTACGAGCAGTTCTTC
TRBJ1-1	18	NA	TRBD1	TRBV6-2/TRBV6-3	CASSYLPGTGGVVTEAFF	TGTGCCAGCAGTTACCTGCCCGGGACAGGGGGCGTTGTCACTGAAGCTTTCTTT
TRBJ1-5	14	once	NA	TRBV3-1/TRBV3-2	CASSGGTHNQPQHF	TGTGCCAGCAGCGGAGGGACTCACAATCAGCCCCAGCATTTT
TRBJ2-5	13	NA	NA	TRBV7-2	CASSLGPQETQYF	TGTGCCAGCAGCTTAGGGCCACAAGAGACCCAGTACTTC
TRBJ2-7	15	NA	NA	TRBV3-1/TRBV3-2	CASSPPRGGAYEQYF	TGTGCCAGCAGCCCTCCCCGGGGAGGCGCCTACGAGCAGTACTTC
TRBJ1-1	11	NA	NA	TRBV29-1	CSVDVNTEAFF	TGCAGCGTTGACGTGAACACTGAAGCTTTCTTT
TRBJ2-3	16	NA	TRBD2	TRBV7-3	CASSLGLAGGTDTQYF	TGTGCCAGCAGCTTGGGACTAGCGGGAGGGACAGATACGCAGTATTTT
TRBJ2-2	14	NA	TRBD2	TRBV6-5	CASSPGGNTGELFF	TGTGCCAGCAGTCCGGGGGGGAACACCGGGGAGCTGTTTTTT
TRBJ2-2	15	NA	TRBD1	TRBV6-2/TRBV6-3	CASSLGQGNTGELFF	TGTGCCAGCAGCCTTGGACAGGGAAACACCGGGGAGCTGTTTTTT
TRBJ2-2	14	few	NA	TRBV18	CANKGGPNTGELFF	TGTGCCAACAAAGGGGGACCGAACACCGGGGAGCTGTTTTTT
TRBJ2-5	15	NA	NA	TRBV20-1	CSASDASYSLETQYF	TGCAGTGCTAGTGACGCTAGTTACTCGTTGGAGACCCAGTACTTC
TRBJ1-1	16	NA	TRBD1	TRBV18	CASSPPGQGEGTEAFF	TGTGCCAGCTCACCCCCGGGACAGGGGGAGGGGACTGAAGCTTTCTTT
TRBJ1-5	15	few	NA	TRBV28	CASSLGGSNNQPQHF	TGTGCCAGCAGTTTAGGAGGGAGTAACAATCAGCCCCAGCATTTT
TRBJ2-7	13	NA	NA	TRBV11-1	CASSLGRYYEQYF	TGTGCCAGCAGCTTAGGCAGGTACTACGAGCAGTACTTC
TRBJ2-3	14	NA	NA	TRBV6-5	CASSLGQLTDTQYF	TGTGCCAGCAGCCTTGGACAGCTCACAGATACGCAGTATTTT
TRBJ1-5	13	NA	NA	TRBV6-6	CASSYDGDQPQHF	TGTGCCAGCAGTTACGACGGAGATCAGCCCCAGCATTTT
TRBJ2-6	18	once	NA	TRBV14	CASSPPGQLFSGANVLTF	TGTGCCAGCAGCCCTCCGGGACAACTTTTTTCTGGGGCCAACGTCCTGACTTTC
TRBJ2-5	15	NA	TRBD1	TRBV2	CASRTLGQVGETQYF	TGTGCCAGCAGGACCCTAGGACAGGTGGGGGAGACCCAGTACTTC
TRBJ2-3	15	NA	TRBD1	TRBV25-1	CASSEGTGRRDTQYF	TGTGCCAGCAGTGAAGGGACAGGGAGGAGAGATACGCAGTATTTT
TRBJ2-4	16	NA	TRBD2	TRBV11-3	CASSPGGDYAKNIQYF	TGTGCCAGCAGCCCCGGGGGGGACTACGCCAAAAACATTCAGTACTTC